One sample yielded the 10 T cell receptor beta chains listed below, sequenced in a study of PD-1 blockade in classical Hodgkin lymphoma. Clones were sequenced by immunoSEQ multiplex PCR, and TCRdb holds only the in-frame ones, with some missing. The data hold some 17,000 clones, with 60% to 75% observed a single time. The time point is: cycle 4 day 1 (C4D1), after six to seven weeks of nivolumab. All patients experienced relapse after autologous stem cell transplantation, and brentuximab vedotin exposure was variable. Material: peripheral blood mononuclear cells (PBMCs), obtained before the fourth cycle of nivolumab. Every receptor here comes from a human donor with classical Hodgkin lymphoma.

The chain couples TRBV6-5 to TRBJ1-5; tentative D call: TRBD1 (6 bases). This CDR3 has 14 residues. Trimming shortened V by 6 bases and J by 1 base, and 10 bases separated the two germline ends. CDR1 and CDR2 (germline): MNHEY, SVGAGI. CDR3 sequence reads: CASRVGASNQPQHF. DNA for the CDR3: TGTGCCAGCAGAGTGGGGGCGAGCAATCAGCCCCAGCATTTT.

CDR3 protein: CASSLTEGYTEAFF. The CDR3 DNA reads as TGTGCCAGCAGTTTAACAGAGGGGTACACTGAAGCTTTCTTT. This chain uses TRBV27 with TRBJ1-1; D perhaps matches TRBD1 (5 bases). Between the trimmed V and J ends, which lost 2 bases and 3 bases, there was a span of 10 bases. CDR3 length: 14 amino acids. Germline CDR1 MNHEY, CDR2 SMNVEV (reference sequence).

This clone was seen only once. V and J are TRBV28 and TRBJ1-2, with D possibly TRBD1 on 6 matching bases. Between the trimmed V and J ends, which lost 7 bases and 4 bases, there was a span of 13 bases. Germline-derived CDR1 and CDR2 are MDHEN and SYDVKM. The CDR3 has 13 residues. This chain's CDR3 is CASTWGGGYGYTF. The DNA of the CDR3 is TGTGCCAGCACCTGGGGGGGCGGCTATGGCTACACCTTC.

The chain employs TRBV7-9 and TRBJ1-3; tentatively, D is TRBD1 (6 bases). In germline, CDR1 is SEHNR, CDR2 FQNEAQ (reference sequence). The CDR3 is 16 residues long. V gave up 4 bases and J gave up 0 bases, with 13 bases separating them. The CDR3 nucleotides are TGTGCCAGCAGCTCCAGGGACATAAGCTCTGGAAACACCATATATTTT. It codes for CASSSRDISSGNTIYF.

The J gene is TRBJ2-7, the V gene TRBV10-3, with D hard to call. V dropped 4 bases and J dropped 3 bases, with 4 bases sitting between them. The CDR3 covers 11 residues. Looked up from germline, CDR1 is ENHRY and CDR2 is SYGVKD. The CDR3 DNA sequence: TGTGCCATCAGTGGAGGCTACGAGCAGTACTTC. Its translation is CAISGGYEQYF.

The CDR3 region has the DNA TGTGCCAGCAGTCCCCGGTCCAGCAACATTCAGTACTTC. It codes for CASSPRSSNIQYF. This sequence joins TRBV28 and TRBJ2-4; D ambiguous. The ends were cut back, 5 bases at V and 7 bases at J, with 12 bases in the middle. Per germline, CDR1 MDHEN and CDR2 SYDVKM. The CDR3 runs 13 residues.

By share of the sample, this clone is medium-sized (0.01 to 0.1%). V is TRBV27 and J is TRBJ1-1, with D perhaps TRBD1 (6 bases). Germline CDR1 and CDR2: MNHEY and SMNVEV (reference sequence). Trimming removed 8 bases at V and 3 bases at J, with 16 bases between. CDR3 length: 14 residues. This CDR3 is CASSRGWGDTEAFF. CDR3 DNA sequence: TGTGCCAGCTCGAGGGGGTGGGGTGACACTGAAGCTTTCTTT.

V usage is TRBV7-9 and J usage is TRBJ2-1, with D perhaps matching TRBD2 (6 bases). Germline V lookup: CDR1 SEHNR, CDR2 FQNEAQ (reference sequence). V lost 3 bases to trimming and J lost 16 bases, with 25 bases between them. The CDR3 loop spans 15 amino acids. The CDR3 region has the DNA TGTGCCAGCAGCTTCCAGGGTTTACTAGCCCACGAGCCTTTCTTC. Its translation: CASSFQGLLAHEPFF.

This clone is a singleton in its sample. V is TRBV19 and J is TRBJ1-5; D may be TRBD1 (5 bases). Trimming shortened V by 5 bases and J by 6 bases, and 26 bases separated the two germline ends. This CDR3 region has 18 residues. The germline gives CDR1 LNHDA, CDR2 SQIVND (reference sequence). The CDR3 protein is CASSPSPAGLPKSQPQHF. CDR3 bases: TGTGCCAGTAGTCCCAGCCCGGCAGGGCTCCCTAAGAGTCAGCCCCAGCATTTT.

The CDR3, as DNA: TGCGCCAGCTCCCTAGAGGGGAGTTTCTCTGGAAACACCATATATTTT. It encodes CASSLEGSFSGNTIYF. The rearrangement links TRBV5-1 to TRBJ1-3; perhaps TRBD1 as D (5 bases). Germline CDR1 SGHRS, CDR2 YFSETQ. With 7 bases removed from V and 0 bases from J, the gap between germline ends came to 17 bases. This CDR3 has 16 residues.